This T cell receptor (beta chain) was sequenced for a study of identical twins. The CDR3 is made up of 15 amino acids. V shed 4 bases and J shed 1 base, with 15 bases lying between them. In germline, CDR1 is SGHRS, CDR2 YFSETQ. TCRdb ran MiXCR on the 5' RACE reads and lists one entry per CDR3 protein. Of about 250,000 distinct CDR3 sequences detected, over 12% appear once; the ten largest clones hold approximately 10%. No donor was unhealthy or non-Caucasian. In the case of this clonotype: Its antigen is currently unknown.

Overall study findings and caveats: Zero-insertion analyses were open to partial confounding by invariant MAIT and iNKT cells.

This TCR derives from a woman between 18 and 30 years old in good health. The specimen sequenced was memory (CD45RO+) T cells sorted from blood. The chain links TRBV5-1 to TRBJ2-7; D is perhaps TRBD1 (6 bases). CDR3 coding DNA: TGCGCCAGCAGCAAAGGGACACAATCATCCTACGAGCAGTACTTC. This sequence encodes CASSKGTQSSYEQYF.